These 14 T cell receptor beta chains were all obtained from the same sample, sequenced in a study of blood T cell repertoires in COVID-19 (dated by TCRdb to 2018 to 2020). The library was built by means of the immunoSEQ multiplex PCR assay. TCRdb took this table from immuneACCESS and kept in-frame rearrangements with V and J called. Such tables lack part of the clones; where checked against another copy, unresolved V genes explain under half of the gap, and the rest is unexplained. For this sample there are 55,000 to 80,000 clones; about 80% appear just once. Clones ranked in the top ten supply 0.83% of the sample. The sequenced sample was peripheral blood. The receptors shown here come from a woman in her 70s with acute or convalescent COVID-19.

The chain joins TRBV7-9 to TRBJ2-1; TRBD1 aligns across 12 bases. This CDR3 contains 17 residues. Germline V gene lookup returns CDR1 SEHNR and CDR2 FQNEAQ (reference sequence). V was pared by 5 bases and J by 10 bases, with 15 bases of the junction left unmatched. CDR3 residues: CASSLITRDRGPREQFF. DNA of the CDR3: TGTGCCAGCAGCCTGATCACAAGGGACAGGGGGCCAAGGGAGCAGTTCTTC.

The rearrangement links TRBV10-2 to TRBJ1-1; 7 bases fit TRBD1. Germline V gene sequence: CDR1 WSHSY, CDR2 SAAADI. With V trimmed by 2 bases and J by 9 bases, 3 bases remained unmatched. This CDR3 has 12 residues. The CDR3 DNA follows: TGCGCCAGCAGTGAGCAGAGGGGGCAAGCTTTCTTT. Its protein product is CASSEQRGQAFF.

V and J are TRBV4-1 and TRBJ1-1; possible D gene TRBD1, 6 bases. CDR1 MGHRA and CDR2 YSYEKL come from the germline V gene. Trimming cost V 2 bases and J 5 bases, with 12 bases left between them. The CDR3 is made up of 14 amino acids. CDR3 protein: CASSQPDSRTEAFF. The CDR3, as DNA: TGCGCCAGCAGCCAACCGGACAGTAGGACTGAAGCTTTCTTT.

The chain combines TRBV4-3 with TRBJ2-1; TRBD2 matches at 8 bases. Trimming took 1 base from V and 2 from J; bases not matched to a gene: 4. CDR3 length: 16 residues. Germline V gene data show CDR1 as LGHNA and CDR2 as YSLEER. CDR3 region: CASSQAPGGAYNEQFF. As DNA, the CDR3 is TGCGCCAGCAGCCAAGCCCCGGGGGGGGCCTACAATGAGCAGTTCTTC.

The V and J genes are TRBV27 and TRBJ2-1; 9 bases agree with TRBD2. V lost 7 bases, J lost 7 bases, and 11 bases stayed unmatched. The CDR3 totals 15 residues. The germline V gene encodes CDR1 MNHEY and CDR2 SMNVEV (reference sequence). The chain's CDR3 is CASTPIAGALNEQFF. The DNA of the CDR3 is TGTGCCAGCACCCCCATAGCGGGAGCTTTGAATGAGCAGTTCTTC.

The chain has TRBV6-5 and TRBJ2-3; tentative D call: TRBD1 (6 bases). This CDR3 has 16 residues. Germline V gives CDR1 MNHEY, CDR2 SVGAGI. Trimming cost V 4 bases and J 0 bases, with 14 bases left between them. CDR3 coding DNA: TGTGCCAGCAGTTCGCCGGGACACCCTAGCACAGATACGCAGTATTTT. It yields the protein CASSSPGHPSTDTQYF.

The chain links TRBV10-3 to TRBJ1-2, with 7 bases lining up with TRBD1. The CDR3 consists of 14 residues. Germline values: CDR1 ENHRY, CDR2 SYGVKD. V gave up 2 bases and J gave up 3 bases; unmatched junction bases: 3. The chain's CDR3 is CAISETGQDYGYTF. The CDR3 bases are TGTGCCATCAGTGAGACCGGACAGGACTATGGCTACACCTTC.

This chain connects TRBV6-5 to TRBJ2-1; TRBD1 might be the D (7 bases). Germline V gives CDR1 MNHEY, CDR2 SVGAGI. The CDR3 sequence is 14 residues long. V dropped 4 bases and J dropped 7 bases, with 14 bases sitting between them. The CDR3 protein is CASSSAGQKNEQFF. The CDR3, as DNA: TGTGCCAGCAGTTCCGCGGGACAGAAGAATGAGCAGTTCTTC.

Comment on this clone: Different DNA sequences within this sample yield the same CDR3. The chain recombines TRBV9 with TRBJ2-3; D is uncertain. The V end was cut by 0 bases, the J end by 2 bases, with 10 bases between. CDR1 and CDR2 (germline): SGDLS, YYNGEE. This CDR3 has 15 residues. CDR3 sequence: CASSVGLELTDTQYF. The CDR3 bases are TGTGCCAGCAGCGTAGGGCTGGAGCTCACAGATACGCAGTATTTT. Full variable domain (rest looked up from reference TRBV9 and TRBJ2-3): DSGVTQTPKHLITATGQRVTLRCSPRSGDLSVYWYQQSLDQGLQFLIQYYNGEERAKGNILERFSAQQFPDLHSELNLSSLELGDSALYFCASSVGLELTDTQYFGPGTRLTVL.

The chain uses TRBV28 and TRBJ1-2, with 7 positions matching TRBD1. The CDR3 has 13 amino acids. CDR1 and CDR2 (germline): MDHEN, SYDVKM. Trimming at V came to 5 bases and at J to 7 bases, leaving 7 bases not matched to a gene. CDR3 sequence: CASSPRQGRGYTF. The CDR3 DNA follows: TGTGCCAGCAGTCCAAGACAGGGTCGTGGCTACACCTTC.

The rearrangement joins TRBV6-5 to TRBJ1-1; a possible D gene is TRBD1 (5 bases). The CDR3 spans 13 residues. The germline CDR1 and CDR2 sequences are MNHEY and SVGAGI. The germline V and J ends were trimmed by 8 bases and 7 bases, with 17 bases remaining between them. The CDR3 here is CASGGGPKFEAFF. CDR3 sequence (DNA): TGTGCCAGCGGGGGAGGACCCAAATTTGAAGCTTTCTTT.

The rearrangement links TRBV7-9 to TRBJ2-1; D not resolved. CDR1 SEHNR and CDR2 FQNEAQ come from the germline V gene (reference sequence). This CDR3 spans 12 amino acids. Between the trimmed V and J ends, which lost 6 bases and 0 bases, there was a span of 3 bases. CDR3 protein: CASRYSYNEQFF. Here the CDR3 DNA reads TGTGCCAGCAGGTACTCCTACAATGAGCAGTTCTTC.

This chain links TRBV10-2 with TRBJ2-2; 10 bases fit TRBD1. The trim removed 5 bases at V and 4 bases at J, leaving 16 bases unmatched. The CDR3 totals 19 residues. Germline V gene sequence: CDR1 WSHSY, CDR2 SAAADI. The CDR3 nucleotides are TGCGCCAGCAGTCCCCCTTTAAGGGACAGGGGCGCAGGCACCGGGGAGCTGTTTTTT. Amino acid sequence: CASSPPLRDRGAGTGELFF.

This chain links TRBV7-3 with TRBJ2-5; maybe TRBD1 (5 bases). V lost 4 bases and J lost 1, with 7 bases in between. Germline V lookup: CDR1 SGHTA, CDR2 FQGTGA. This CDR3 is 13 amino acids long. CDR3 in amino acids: CASSYGAQETQYF. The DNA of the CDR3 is TGTGCCAGCAGCTATGGGGCCCAAGAGACCCAGTACTTC.